The 10 T cell receptor beta chains below were found in one sample sequenced in a study of blood T cells in healthy people across ages. Combining a sample-barcoded 5' primer with a J-beta primer mix, a second PCR ran for roughly 7 to 11 cycles. MiXCR, run by TCRdb on the 5' RACE reads, gives a single entry per CDR3 protein. This sample yields about 1 million distinct CDR3 sequences, of which roughly a quarter are seen a single time; approximately 0.79% belongs to the top ten. These same records also appear under a second study, on T cells of mothers and their children.

Sequencing was done on a sample of blood. These receptors were taken from a girl aged 2-10 years in good health.

The chain combines TRBV5-6 with TRBJ2-3; D ambiguous. The CDR3 covers 14 residues. Germline V lookup: CDR1 SGHDT, CDR2 YYEEEE. Trimming took 6 bases from V and 2 from J, leaving 13 bases between them. In DNA form, the CDR3 reads TGTGCCAGCACCGAGGAAGGGATCACAGATACGCAGTATTTT. Residues: CASTEEGITDTQYF.

The CDR3 bases are TGCAGCGTTGAACCAACCGGGACAGGGGGCTACGAGCAGTACTTC. It is translated as CSVEPTGTGGYEQYF. The chain recombines TRBV29-1 with TRBJ2-7; the match to TRBD1 covers 11 bases. The V gene end was trimmed by 2 bases and the J gene end by 3 bases; junction bases not matched to a gene: 6. The germline gives CDR1 SQVTM, CDR2 ANQGSEA. CDR3 length: 15 amino acids.

CDR3 amino acids: CASSLEASGGAVAKNIQYF. In DNA, the CDR3 is TGTGCCAGCAGCTTAGAAGCTAGCGGGGGGGCCGTAGCCAAAAACATTCAGTACTTC. V and J are TRBV7-8 and TRBJ2-4, with 12 positions matching TRBD2. This CDR3 contains 19 residues. Trimming at V came to 1 base and at J to 0 bases, leaving 7 bases not matched to a gene. The V gene's germline CDR1 is SGHVS and CDR2 FQNEAQ.

The V gene is TRBV29-1, the J gene TRBJ2-7; 9 bases align to TRBD1. Trimming at V came to 6 bases and at J to 6 bases, leaving 6 bases not matched to a gene. Looked up from germline, CDR1 is SQVTM and CDR2 is ANQGSEA. The CDR3 extends over 12 amino acids. CDR3 amino acids: CSVTGQGGEQYF. The CDR3 bases are TGCAGCGTAACGGGACAGGGAGGCGAGCAGTACTTC.

This clonotype has more than one count but fewer than ten. No conserved phenylalanine or tryptophan ends this CDR3, so it is likely a read error. The chain joins TRBV7-3 to TRBJ1-1; D not resolved. V lost 1 base and J 7 bases, leaving 13 bases between the germline ends. Germline V gene lookup returns CDR1 SGHTA and CDR2 FQGTGA. The CDR3 sequence is 14 residues long. CDR3 sequence (DNA): TGTGCCAGCAGCTTAAGTCATTCGGCGGATGAAGCTTTCTCT. Residues: CASSLSHSADEAFS.

This clonotype was counted ten times or more. CDR3 nucleotide sequence: TGTGCCAGCAGCCTGACTAGCGGGAGTTCTGATGAGCAGTTCTTC. Residues: CASSLTSGSSDEQFF. V and J are TRBV7-3 and TRBJ2-1; 12 nucleotides line up with TRBD2. With V trimmed by 5 bases and J by 8 bases, 7 bases remained unmatched. Germline lookup yields CDR1 SGHTA and CDR2 FQGTGA. The CDR3 consists of 15 residues.

The V call is TRBV29-1, the J call TRBJ2-1; 7 bases are a match to TRBD1. Germline V CDR1 and CDR2: SQVTM, ANQGSEA. V was pared by 3 bases and J by 8 bases, with 4 bases of the junction left unmatched. The length of the CDR3 is 12 residues. CDR3 nucleotide sequence: TGCAGCGTTGATCGCCAGGGGGATGAGCAGTTCTTC. Translation gives CSVDRQGDEQFF.

The rearrangement uses TRBV6-5 and TRBJ2-7; D unclear. V lost 0 bases, J lost 1 base, and 10 bases lay in between. Germline V lookup: CDR1 MNHEY, CDR2 SVGAGI. CDR3 length: 15 amino acids. The CDR3 coding sequence is TGTGCCAGCAGTTACTCGAATGGAGCGTCCTACGAGCAGTACTTC. This encodes CASSYSNGASYEQYF.

This chain uses TRBV7-2 with TRBJ2-7; D ambiguous. Trimming pared 1 base from V and 5 bases from J, leaving 3 bases between. Germline CDR1 is SGHTA and CDR2 is FQGNSA. The CDR3 runs 11 residues. The DNA for the CDR3 is TGTGCCAGCAGCTTAGTCCACGAGCAGTACGTC. This encodes CASSLVHEQYV.

The chain couples TRBV20-1 to TRBJ2-1; 11 nucleotides agree with TRBD2. Germline lookup yields CDR1 DFQATT and CDR2 SNEGSKA (reference sequence). With 0 bases clipped from V and 0 bases from J, the junction kept 7 bases outside the gene matches. The CDR3 is 18 amino acids. The CDR3 DNA is TGCAGTGCTAGAGACTTAATAGCGGGAGGGCCCTCCTACAATGAGCAGTTCTTC. As protein: CSARDLIAGGPSYNEQFF.